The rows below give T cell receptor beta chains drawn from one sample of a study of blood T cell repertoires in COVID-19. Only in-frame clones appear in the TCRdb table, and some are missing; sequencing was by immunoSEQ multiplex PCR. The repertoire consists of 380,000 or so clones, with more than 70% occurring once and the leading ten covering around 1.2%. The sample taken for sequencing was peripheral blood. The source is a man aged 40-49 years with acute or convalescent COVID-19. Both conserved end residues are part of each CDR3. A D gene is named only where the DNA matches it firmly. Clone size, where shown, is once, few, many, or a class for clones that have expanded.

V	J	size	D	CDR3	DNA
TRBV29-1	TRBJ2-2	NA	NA	CSVEGISGSGELFF	TGCAGCGTTGAAGGTATATCGGGGTCCGGGGAGCTGTTTTTT
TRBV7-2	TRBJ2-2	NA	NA	CASSLWEAENTGELFF	TGTGCCAGCAGCTTATGGGAGGCAGAGAACACCGGGGAGCTGTTTTTT
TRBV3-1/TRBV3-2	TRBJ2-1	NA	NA	CASSDSLSYNEQFF	TGTGCCAGCAGCGACAGTCTCTCCTACAATGAGCAGTTCTTC
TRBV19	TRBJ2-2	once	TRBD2	CASRLIYVRAGVSANTGELFF	TGTGCCAGTAGGCTAATCTACGTTCGAGCGGGAGTTTCCGCGAACACCGGGGAGCTGTTTTTT
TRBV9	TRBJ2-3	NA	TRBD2	CASSPRLAGGPDTQYF	TGTGCCAGCAGCCCCCGACTAGCGGGGGGGCCAGATACGCAGTATTTT
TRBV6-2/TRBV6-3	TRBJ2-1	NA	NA	CASSVLRTDSQQFF	TGTGCCAGCAGTGTACTCCGGACGGACTCTCAGCAGTTCTTC
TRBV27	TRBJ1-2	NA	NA	CASSFGRGDYGYTF	TGTGCCAGCAGTTTCGGCAGGGGAGACTATGGCTACACCTTC
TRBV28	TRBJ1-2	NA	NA	CASSLYSGGTGYGYTF	TGTGCCAGCAGTTTATATTCCGGAGGGACGGGATATGGCTACACCTTC
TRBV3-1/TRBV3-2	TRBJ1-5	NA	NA	CASSQVVGGNQPQHF	TGTGCCAGCAGCCAAGTTGTGGGCGGCAATCAGCCCCAGCATTTT
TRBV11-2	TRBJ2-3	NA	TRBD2	CASRLAGGLSSTDTQYF	TGTGCCAGCCGACTAGCGGGGGGGTTATCTAGCACAGATACGCAGTATTTT
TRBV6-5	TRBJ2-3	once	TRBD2	CASSYLGLAAQYF	TGTGCCAGCAGTTACTTAGGACTAGCAGCGCAGTATTTT
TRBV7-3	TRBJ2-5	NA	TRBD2	CASSTRFLAGDPQYF	TGTGCCAGCAGCACCCGGTTTTTAGCGGGGGACCCTCAGTACTTC
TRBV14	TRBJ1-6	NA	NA	CASSQASRGNSPLHF	TGTGCCAGCAGCCAAGCTAGCAGGGGAAATTCACCCCTCCACTTT
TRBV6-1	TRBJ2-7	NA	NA	CASSETEGVFLYEQYF	TGTGCCAGCAGTGAAACGGAGGGAGTCTTCCTATACGAGCAGTACTTC
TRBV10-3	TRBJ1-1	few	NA	CAISEVAVMNTEAFF	TGTGCCATCAGTGAGGTAGCAGTCATGAACACTGAAGCTTTCTTT
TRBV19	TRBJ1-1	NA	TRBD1	CASSRDREYTEAFF	TGTGCCAGTAGCAGGGACAGGGAGTACACTGAAGCTTTCTTT
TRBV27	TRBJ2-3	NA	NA	CASTLGGSTDTQYF	TGTGCCAGCACCTTAGGGGGAAGCACAGATACGCAGTATTTT
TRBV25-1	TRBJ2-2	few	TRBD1	CASTGWGQGGRYGELFF	TGTGCCAGCACCGGATGGGGACAGGGTGGACGGTACGGGGAGCTGTTTTTT
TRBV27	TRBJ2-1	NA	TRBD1	CASSLITTGGFNEQFF	TGTGCCAGCAGTTTAATTACGACAGGGGGCTTCAATGAGCAGTTCTTC
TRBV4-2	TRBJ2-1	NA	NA	CASSQDLRSSYNEQFF	TGTGCCAGCAGCCAAGATCTAAGAAGCTCCTACAATGAGCAGTTCTTC
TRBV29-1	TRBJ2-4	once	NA	CSVRGQSTKNIQYF	TGCAGCGTACGGGGACAATCAACCAAAAACATTCAGTACTTC
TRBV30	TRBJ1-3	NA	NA	CAWEISSGNTIYF	TGTGCCTGGGAGATAAGCTCTGGAAACACCATATATTTT
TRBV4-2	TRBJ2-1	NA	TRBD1	CASSQEATESRPLTGENEQFF	TGTGCCAGCAGCCAAGAAGCAACGGAGTCCCGTCCCCTCACAGGGGAGAATGAGCAGTTCTTC
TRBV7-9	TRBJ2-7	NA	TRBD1	CASSSNTGGSPPEQYF	TGTGCCAGCAGCTCTAATACAGGGGGCTCCCCTCCCGAGCAGTACTTC
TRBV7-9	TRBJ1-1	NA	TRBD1	CASSSGGGGTEAFF	TGTGCCAGCAGCTCAGGGGGCGGCGGCACTGAAGCTTTCTTT
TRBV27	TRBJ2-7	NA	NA	CASSFYAGNYEQYF	TGTGCCAGCAGTTTCTACGCAGGAAACTACGAGCAGTACTTC
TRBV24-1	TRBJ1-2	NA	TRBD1	CATSDFGGTGGYTF	TGTGCCACCAGTGATTTCGGGGGGACAGGGGGCTACACCTTC
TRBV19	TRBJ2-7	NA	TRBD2	CASSIREGTYEQYF	TGTGCCAGTAGTATTCGGGAGGGGACCTACGAGCAGTACTTC
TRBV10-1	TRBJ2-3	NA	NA	CASSEKLRRDTQYF	TGCGCCAGCAGTGAGAAACTCCGGCGGGATACGCAGTATTTT
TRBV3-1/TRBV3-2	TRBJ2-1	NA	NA	CASSHIGYSNEQFF	TGTGCCAGCAGCCACATCGGCTACAGCAATGAGCAGTTCTTC
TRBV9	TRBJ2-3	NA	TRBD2	CASSGSGWDTDTQYF	TGTGCCAGCAGCGGTAGCGGGTGGGACACAGATACGCAGTATTTT
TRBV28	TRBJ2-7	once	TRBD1	CASSLGTGAYEQYF	TGTGCCAGCAGTTTAGGGACAGGGGCTTACGAGCAGTACTTC
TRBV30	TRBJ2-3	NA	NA	CAWSGLGRGTDTQYF	TGTGCCTGGAGTGGGCTCGGGAGAGGCACAGATACGCAGTATTTT
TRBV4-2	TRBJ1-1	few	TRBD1	CASSRPGTGVVEAFF	TGTGCCAGCAGCCGACCCGGGACAGGGGTTGTTGAAGCTTTCTTT
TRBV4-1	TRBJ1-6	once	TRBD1	CASSQVTGAYNSPLHF	TGCGCCAGCAGCCAAGTAACAGGGGCGTATAATTCACCCCTCCACTTT
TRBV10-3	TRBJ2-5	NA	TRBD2	CAISELVAGGLETQYF	TGTGCCATCAGTGAGTTGGTAGCGGGGGGGCTGGAGACCCAGTACTTC
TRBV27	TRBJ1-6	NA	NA	CASSQSGENSPLHF	TGTGCCAGCAGTCAATCAGGGGAAAATTCACCCCTCCACTTT
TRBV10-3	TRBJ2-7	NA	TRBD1	CAISLQGAFSNEQYF	TGTGCCATCAGTCTACAGGGGGCCTTCTCTAACGAGCAGTACTTC
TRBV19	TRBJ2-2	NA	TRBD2	CASSSHLAGVATGELFF	TGTGCCAGTAGTTCCCATCTAGCGGGGGTGGCCACCGGGGAGCTGTTTTTT
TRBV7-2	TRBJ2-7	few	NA	CASKIADRSSYEQYF	TGTGCCAGCAAGATTGCAGACAGGTCATCCTACGAGCAGTACTTC
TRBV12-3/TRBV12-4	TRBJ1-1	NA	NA	CASTLGLTEAFF	TGTGCCAGCACACTTGGGCTCACTGAAGCTTTCTTT
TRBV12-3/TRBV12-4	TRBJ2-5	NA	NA	CASSSWREETQYF	TGTGCCAGCAGTTCTTGGAGAGAGGAGACCCAGTACTTC
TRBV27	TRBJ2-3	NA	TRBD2	CASRVGLAGDGWKQYF	TGTGCCAGCAGGGTGGGGCTAGCGGGGGATGGGTGGAAGCAGTATTTT
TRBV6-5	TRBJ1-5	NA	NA	CASSRQGFGNQPQHF	TGTGCCAGCAGTCGTCAGGGATTCGGCAATCAGCCCCAGCATTTT
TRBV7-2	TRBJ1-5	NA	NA	CASSLARGTISNQPQHF	TGTGCCAGCAGCTTAGCCCGCGGCACTATTAGCAATCAGCCCCAGCATTTT
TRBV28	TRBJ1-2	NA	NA	CASSPTGFYGYTF	TGTGCCAGCAGTCCAACAGGGTTTTATGGCTACACCTTC